This TCR beta chain comes out of a study of response to subunit inactivated influenza vaccine. General observations from the study: Every seasonal influenza vaccination brings in few new T cells, the authors suggested.

MiXCR, applied by TCRdb to the RT-PCR reads, yields one record per CDR3 protein. This sample has some 640,000 distinct CDR3 sequences, with roughly 13% found just once. CDR1 and CDR2 (germline): MNHEY, SVGEGT. V gave up 2 bases and J gave up 6 bases, with 14 bases separating them. The CDR3 runs 15 residues. As to this clonotype: Its matching antigen is unknown.

Specimen: PBMCs from blood, collected about 14 days before vaccination. V is TRBV6-2 or TRBV6-3 and J is TRBJ2-1; D call uncertain. The clonotype comes from a man aged 50 or older who received an inactivated influenza vaccine. CDR3 amino acids: CASSYRERSVNEQFF. For the CDR3, the DNA is TGTGCCAGCAGTTACAGGGAACGTTCGGTCAATGAGCAGTTCTTC.